These 30 T cell receptor beta chains originate from one sample sequenced in a study of cytomegalovirus exposure and HLA in healthy donors. The PCR was carried out with 60 Vbeta primers and 13 Jbeta primers. The repertoire was sequenced with immunoSEQ multiplex PCR; TCRdb's copy has only in-frame clones and lacks some. The sample records about 150,000 clones, approximately 79% being singletons. Material: PBMCs. The receptors derive from a man aged 18 to 35 in good health and CMV-seropositive.

The J gene is TRBJ2-1, the V gene TRBV27; 8 nucleotides agree with TRBD2. The germline V gene encodes CDR1 MNHEY and CDR2 SMNVEV (reference sequence). The CDR3 length is 16 residues. With 0 bases clipped from V and 7 bases from J, the junction kept 8 bases outside the gene matches. CDR3 coding DNA: TGTGCCAGCAGTTTATCGCCGGCGGGAGGTTTTAATGAGCAGTTCTTC. It translates to CASSLSPAGGFNEQFF.

The chain is built from TRBV7-2 and TRBJ2-7; TRBD2 matches at 9 bases. The CDR3 is 15 residues long. The J segment lost 3 bases and the V segment lost 3 bases, leaving 6 bases of the junction unmatched. Germline V gene data show CDR1 as SGHTA and CDR2 as FQGNSA. In DNA, the CDR3 is TGTGCCAGCAGCTTCGTAGCGGGGGAAGGCTACGAGCAGTACTTC. Translating gives CASSFVAGEGYEQYF. Looking up the rest from reference TRBV7-2 and TRBJ2-7 gives the full variable domain: GAGVSQSPSNKVTEKGKDVELRCDPISGHTALYWYRQSLGQGLEFLIYFQGNSAPDKSGLPSDRFSAERTGGSVSTLTIQRTQQEDSAVYLCASSFVAGEGYEQYFGPGTRLTVT.

V and J are TRBV15 and TRBJ1-1, with D perhaps TRBD1 (5 bases). The V gene's germline CDR1 is LNHNV and CDR2 YYDKDF (reference sequence). V was clipped by 4 bases and J by 5 bases, with 8 bases between them. The CDR3 extends over 12 amino acids. CDR3 bases: TGTGCCACCAGCATGGGGGGGACTGAAGCTTTCTTT. Translated, it gives CATSMGGTEAFF.

This clone was counted once. Its ends do not fully match the called genes, so a read error is possible. V and J are TRBV10-1 and TRBJ2-7; the D is unclear. This CDR3 is built from 16 residues. From germline, CDR1 is WNHNN and CDR2 SYGVQD (reference sequence). CDR3 sequence (DNA): TGCGCCAGCAGTGAGTCCCATATGACGGGTCTCAACGAGCAGTGCTTC. Its protein is CASSESHMTGLNEQCF.

CDR3 residues: CASRPSGSHEQYF. The DNA of the CDR3 is TGTGCCAGCAGGCCCTCGGGGAGCCACGAGCAGTACTTC. The genes are TRBV7-9 and TRBJ2-7; D perhaps matches TRBD2 (5 bases). CDR3 length: 13 residues. The germline V and J ends were trimmed by 6 bases and 5 bases, with 14 bases remaining between them. The germline CDR1 and CDR2 sequences are SEHNR and FQNEAQ (reference sequence).

The gene calls are TRBV7-2 and TRBJ2-1, with 8 bases matching TRBD2. The V gene end was trimmed by 2 bases and the J gene end by 6 bases; junction bases not matched to a gene: 3. The CDR3 consists of 14 residues. Germline assignment: CDR1 SGHTA and CDR2 FQGNSA. The CDR3 spells CASSLSGTSNEQFF. The CDR3 DNA sequence: TGTGCCAGCAGCTTATCCGGGACTAGCAATGAGCAGTTCTTC.

V usage is TRBV7-9 and J usage is TRBJ2-7; D might be TRBD2 (5 bases). This CDR3 region has 16 residues. CDR1 and CDR2 from the germline V gene are SEHNR and FQNEAQ (reference sequence). V lost 1 base, J lost 3 bases, and 16 bases lay in between. Written as DNA, the CDR3 is TGTGCCAGCAGCTTAGTTTTTAAGGACTTACACTACGAGCAGTACTTC. This sequence encodes CASSLVFKDLHYEQYF.

J is TRBJ1-2 and V is TRBV5-4, with 8 bases identical to TRBD1. Trimming took 4 bases from V and 4 from J; bases not matched to a gene: 9. CDR1 SGHNT and CDR2 YYREEE come from the germline V gene (reference sequence). This CDR3 comprises 15 residues. Here the CDR3 reads CASSPGQVGAYGYTF. The CDR3 coding sequence is TGTGCCAGCAGCCCGGGACAGGTGGGGGCCTATGGCTACACCTTC.

The chain couples TRBV7-8 to TRBJ2-5; 10 bases are shared with TRBD1. Germline CDR1 is SGHVS and CDR2 is FQNEAQ. The CDR3 has 18 residues. The ends lost 5 bases at V and 2 bases at J; junction bases unmatched: 14. CDR3 sequence reads: CASSRDRGLFRGQETQYF. DNA for the CDR3: TGTGCCAGCAGCCGGGACAGGGGATTGTTTAGGGGGCAAGAGACCCAGTACTTC.

The rearrangement links TRBV2 to TRBJ2-3; 7 bases fit TRBD1. The CDR3 loop spans 14 amino acids. The germline gives CDR1 SNHLY, CDR2 FYNNEI. V shed 6 bases and J 0 bases; nucleotides not matched to a gene: 3. CDR3 in amino acids: CASRKDRSTDTQYF. In nucleotides, the CDR3 is TGTGCCAGCAGAAAGGACAGGAGCACAGATACGCAGTATTTT.

The chain couples TRBV28 to TRBJ2-7, with no clear D. Trimming left V 5 bases short and J 3 bases short, with 8 bases between. Germline lookup yields CDR1 MDHEN and CDR2 SYDVKM. This CDR3 is built from 12 residues. The CDR3 DNA follows: TGTGCCAGCAGTATTCCCAACTACGAGCAGTACTTC. Its protein product is CASSIPNYEQYF.

The V and J genes are TRBV6-5 and TRBJ1-1; no definite D call. The CDR3 spans 13 residues. Germline-derived CDR1 and CDR2 are MNHEY and SVGAGI. Trimming stripped 2 bases from V and 1 base from J, with 5 bases between. This chain's CDR3 is CASSYQENTEAFF. The CDR3, as DNA: TGTGCCAGCAGTTACCAGGAGAACACTGAAGCTTTCTTT.

This chain joins TRBV5-4 and TRBJ1-5; 8 bases map to TRBD1. The CDR3 loop spans 15 amino acids. The germline gives CDR1 SGHNT, CDR2 YYREEE (reference sequence). Germline trimming cut 4 bases from V and 1 base from J; bases unmatched to any gene: 4. DNA of the CDR3: TGTGCCAGCAGCCAACAGGGGGGCAGCAATCAGCCCCAGCATTTT. Its protein product is CASSQQGGSNQPQHF.

Written as DNA, the CDR3 is TGTGCCAGCAGCCTCGGACTAGCGGGAATCGCCGGGGAGCTGTTTTTT. As protein: CASSLGLAGIAGELFF. This rearrangement joins TRBV7-3 to TRBJ2-2, with 12 bases aligning to TRBD2. The germline V gene encodes CDR1 SGHTA and CDR2 FQGTGA. With V trimmed by 5 bases and J by 6 bases, 7 bases remained unmatched. The CDR3 runs to 16 residues.

The chain links TRBV9 to TRBJ2-3; D is uncertain. The CDR3 covers 15 residues. V was cut by 1 base and J by 0 bases, with 9 bases left in between. Germline lookup yields CDR1 SGDLS and CDR2 YYNGEE. The chain's CDR3 is CASSVISSSTDTQYF. DNA for the CDR3: TGTGCCAGCAGCGTAATATCCTCTAGCACAGATACGCAGTATTTT.

The J gene is TRBJ1-4, the V gene TRBV2; TRBD1 might be the D (5 bases). V shed 7 bases and J shed 8 bases, with 14 bases lying between them. The CDR3 extends over 13 amino acids. The germline gives CDR1 SNHLY, CDR2 FYNNEI. DNA of the CDR3: TGTGCCAGCAAAGACGGGGGTGAGGAAAAACTGTTTTTT. This sequence encodes CASKDGGEEKLFF.

The chain carries TRBV14 and TRBJ1-1; weak D call: TRBD1 (5 bases). From germline, CDR1 is SGHDN and CDR2 FVKESK. This CDR3 region has 13 residues. V lost 4 bases and J 6 bases, leaving 12 bases between the germline ends. The chain's CDR3 is CASSRWRGAEAFF. CDR3 DNA: TGTGCCAGCAGCCGATGGCGGGGCGCTGAAGCTTTCTTT.

The rearrangement joins TRBV19 to TRBJ1-1; the match to TRBD1 covers 8 bases. Germline assignment: CDR1 LNHDA and CDR2 SQIVND (reference sequence). The ends lost 5 bases at V and 5 bases at J; junction bases unmatched: 13. The CDR3 has 16 residues. In DNA form, the CDR3 reads TGTGCCAGTAGTCTTAAAACAGGGGGAACTAGGACTGAAGCTTTCTTT. Translating it yields CASSLKTGGTRTEAFF.

The rearrangement links TRBV9 to TRBJ1-6; the D gene is possibly TRBD1 (5 bases). V was pared by 0 bases and J by 10 bases, with 11 bases between. Looked up from germline, CDR1 is SGDLS and CDR2 is YYNGEE. This CDR3 contains 14 residues. The CDR3 bases are TGTGCCAGCAGCGTAGAGGGGATGGACTCACCCCTCCACTTT. Translated, it gives CASSVEGMDSPLHF.

The chain employs TRBV5-5 and TRBJ2-3; 9 nucleotides match TRBD1. J lost 6 bases, V lost 2 bases, and 10 bases had no gene match. Germline V gene data show CDR1 as SGHKS and CDR2 as YYEKEE (reference sequence). CDR3 length: 16 residues. The CDR3 coding sequence is TGTGCCAGCAGCTTAAACCCGGGACAGGGCTCCGATACGCAGTATTTT. This gives the protein CASSLNPGQGSDTQYF.

The chain couples TRBV2 to TRBJ2-4; TRBD1 aligns across 9 bases. Germline-derived CDR1 and CDR2 are SNHLY and FYNNEI. V trimming: 6 bases; J trimming: 7 bases; junction bases outside the gene matches: 7. The CDR3 consists of 14 residues. CDR3 amino acids: CASSLGQGPNIQYF. CDR3 sequence (DNA): TGTGCCAGCAGCCTGGGACAGGGACCCAACATTCAGTACTTC.

V is TRBV13 and J is TRBJ2-5; 14 nucleotides line up with TRBD2. The trim removed 3 bases at V and 5 bases at J, leaving 8 bases unmatched. The CDR3 contains 17 residues. Looked up from germline, CDR1 is PRHDT and CDR2 is FYEKMQ (reference sequence). CDR3 amino acids: CASSFGLAGGQGETQYF. CDR3 coding DNA: TGTGCCAGCAGCTTCGGACTAGCGGGGGGCCAGGGGGAGACCCAGTACTTC.

The chain has TRBV5-1 and TRBJ2-2; TRBD1 agrees at 7 bases. The V segment lost 5 bases and the J segment 3 bases; nucleotides outside the gene matches: 4. Germline loops: CDR1 SGHRS, CDR2 YFSETQ. The CDR3 consists of 14 residues. CDR3 nucleotide sequence: TGCGCCAGCAGGGGGGACAGATACACCGGGGAGCTGTTTTTT. This encodes CASRGDRYTGELFF.

The chain has TRBV2 and TRBJ2-6; D unclear. Germline CDR1 is SNHLY and CDR2 is FYNNEI. CDR3 length equals 17 residues. V was shortened by 4 bases and J by 0 bases, with 13 bases between the two germline ends. CDR3 in amino acids: CASSVAPKTSGANVLTF. The CDR3 DNA follows: TGTGCCAGCAGTGTGGCTCCAAAAACCTCTGGGGCCAACGTCCTGACTTTC.

The chain employs TRBV27 and TRBJ2-2, with D tentatively TRBD1 (6 bases). Germline assignment: CDR1 MNHEY and CDR2 SMNVEV (reference sequence). V shed 7 bases and J shed 2 bases, with 14 bases lying between them. The CDR3 covers 15 residues. CDR3 sequence reads: CASNPTGPNTGELFF. The CDR3 DNA is TGTGCCAGCAACCCGACAGGACCTAACACCGGGGAGCTGTTTTTT.

The rearrangement links TRBV9 to TRBJ2-1; 11 bases match TRBD2. Germline CDR1 and CDR2: SGDLS and YYNGEE. The CDR3 loop spans 18 amino acids. Germline trimming cut 5 bases from V and 0 bases from J; bases unmatched to any gene: 10. The CDR3 protein is CASRRGLAGQSSYNEQFF. Here the CDR3 DNA reads TGTGCCAGCAGACGAGGACTAGCGGGCCAAAGCTCCTACAATGAGCAGTTCTTC.

The J gene is TRBJ2-7, the V gene TRBV27; 9 bases line up with TRBD1. CDR1 is MNHEY and CDR2 is SMNVEV in the germline V gene (reference sequence). This CDR3 comprises 14 residues. After removal of 5 bases from V and 6 bases from J, the junction contained 8 bases not matched to a gene. The CDR3 region has the DNA TGTGCCAGCAGTATAAGACAGGGGGGGGTCGAGCAGTACTTC. It codes for CASSIRQGGVEQYF.

This clone has a single count. The chain carries TRBV7-2 and TRBJ1-4; the D gene is possibly TRBD1 (6 bases). This CDR3 has 15 residues. CDR1 SGHTA and CDR2 FQGNSA come from the germline V gene. Trimming cost V 3 bases and J 4 bases, with 12 bases left between them. Here the CDR3 reads CASSLGSDSNEKLFF. The CDR3 DNA reads TGTGCCAGCAGCTTGGGGTCGGACAGTAATGAAAAACTGTTTTTT.

The chain combines TRBV9 with TRBJ2-3; D possibly corresponds to TRBD1 (6 bases). Germline CDR1 and CDR2: SGDLS and YYNGEE. This CDR3 region has 15 residues. Trimming took 3 bases from V and 5 from J, leaving 16 bases between them. The CDR3 sequence is CASSDPRVGGDTQYF. As DNA, the CDR3 is TGTGCCAGCAGCGACCCGAGGGTAGGGGGAGATACGCAGTATTTT.

The genes are TRBV18 and TRBJ1-1; D gene unclear. CDR3 size: 15 residues. Trimming left V 2 bases short and J 7 bases short, with 17 bases between. Germline loops: CDR1 KGHSH, CDR2 LQKENI. Here the CDR3 DNA reads TGTGCCAGCTCACCATTTGCAGGCAAAGCAGGTGAAGCTTTCTTT. Protein sequence: CASSPFAGKAGEAFF. Full variable domain (missing parts from reference TRBV18 and TRBJ1-1): NAGVMQNPRHLVRRRGQEARLRCSPMKGHSHVYWYRQLPEEGLKFMVYLQKENIIDESGMPKERFSAEFPKEGPSILRIQQVVRGDSAAYFCASSPFAGKAGEAFFGQGTRLTVV.